This record looks at one T cell receptor (beta chain) sequence and its context. Antigen specificity is unknown. V gave up 4 bases and J gave up 6 bases, with 9 bases separating them. This CDR3 spans 11 amino acids. Germline V gene sequence: CDR1 GTSNPN, CDR2 SVGIG (reference sequence). This sample is drawn from a study of T cell responses to AZD1222 COVID-19 vaccine. Study observations and caveats: Donors in the cohort were predominantly white British and more often female, and clonal diversity was possibly underestimated.

This table comes from immunoSEQ multiplex PCR, and its TCRdb copy is limited to in-frame clones, with some not included. The sample yields about 67,000 clones, 84% seen once. The chain joins TRBV30 to TRBJ1-2; D remains ambiguous. The material sequenced was peripheral blood, taken on day 0 of AZD1222 vaccination. The origin of this receptor is an adult in good health. The CDR3 sequence: CAWTPGDGYTF. The DNA for the CDR3 is TGTGCCTGGACCCCCGGAGATGGCTACACCTTC.